The 26 T cell receptor beta chains below come from one sample, sequenced in a study of blood T cell repertoires in COVID-19. This table comes from immunoSEQ multiplex PCR, and its TCRdb copy is limited to in-frame clones, with some not included. The sample has hundreds of thousands of clones; roughly three quarters are singletons. The sequenced material came from peripheral blood. Every receptor here comes from a woman aged 35 to 49 with active or convalescent COVID-19.

This rearrangement joins TRBV30 to TRBJ1-2, with TRBD1 matching 11 bases. Trimming removed 5 bases from V and 8 bases from J; junction bases left unmatched: 7. Germline values: CDR1 GTSNPN, CDR2 SVGIG (reference sequence). The CDR3 is 13 amino acids. For the CDR3, the DNA is TGTGCCTGGGGAGGACAGGGGGCGGACGGCTACACCTTC. It specifies CAWGGQGADGYTF.

V gene TRBV3-1 (or the pseudogene TRBV3-2) combines with J gene TRBJ2-3, with no clear D. Trimming took off 5 bases at V and 0 bases at J, with 3 bases between the two ends. This CDR3 is 12 amino acids long. Germline V gene lookup returns CDR1 LGHDT and CDR2 YNNKEL (reference sequence). In DNA, the CDR3 is TGTGCCAGCAGCGTAAGCACAGATACGCAGTATTTT. It is translated as CASSVSTDTQYF.

The chain carries TRBV7-2 and TRBJ1-5; D is possibly TRBD1 (5 bases). V was trimmed by 4 bases and J by 1 base, leaving 8 bases between them. CDR1 and CDR2 from the germline V gene are SGHTA and FQGNSA. This CDR3 is 14 amino acids long. In nucleotides, the CDR3 is TGTGCCAGCAGCTGGCAGGGAAGCAATCAGCCCCAGCATTTT. Its protein is CASSWQGSNQPQHF.

V usage is TRBV19 and J usage is TRBJ1-5; the match to TRBD1 covers 7 bases. Germline trimming cut 11 bases from V and 5 bases from J; bases unmatched to any gene: 9. Germline CDR1 reads LNHDA; CDR2 reads SQIVND (reference sequence). The CDR3 has 13 residues. CDR3 in amino acids: CALDTGVDQPQHF. The DNA of the CDR3 is TGTGCCTTGGACACAGGGGTGGATCAGCCCCAGCATTTT.

V gene TRBV27 combines with J gene TRBJ2-2, with D unresolved. The V gene's germline CDR1 is MNHEY and CDR2 SMNVEV (reference sequence). Trimming cost V 3 bases and J 1 base, with 6 bases left between them. The CDR3 consists of 14 residues. The DNA for the CDR3 is TGTGCCAGCAGTTTTTCTATGAACACCGGGGAGCTGTTTTTT. Encoded protein: CASSFSMNTGELFF.

This chain uses TRBV6-1 with TRBJ1-2, with 7 bases aligning to TRBD1. Germline V gene data show CDR1 as MNHNS and CDR2 as SASEGT. The CDR3 is made up of 14 amino acids. V was pared by 2 bases and J by 8 bases, with 8 bases of the junction left unmatched. CDR3 in amino acids: CASSETTGVGGYTF. As DNA, the CDR3 is TGTGCCAGCAGTGAAACTACAGGGGTTGGAGGCTACACCTTC.

The CDR3 sequence is CASSMLGTNEKLFF. The CDR3 nucleotides read TGTGCCAGCAGTATGCTCGGGACTAATGAAAAACTGTTTTTT. The chain links TRBV28 to TRBJ1-4, with D unresolved. Germline CDR1 and CDR2: MDHEN and SYDVKM. The CDR3 loop spans 14 amino acids. The ends were cut back, 5 bases at V and 2 bases at J, with 9 bases in the middle. The complete variable domain, with remaining parts taken from reference TRBV28 and TRBJ1-4, reads DVKVTQSSRYLVKRTGEKVFLECVQDMDHENMFWYRQDPGLGLRLIYFSYDVKMKEKGDIPEGYSVSREKKERFSLILESASTNQTSMYLCASSMLGTNEKLFFGSGTQLSVL.

This clone was detected a few times. The chain has TRBV9 and TRBJ1-4; unclear D gene. The germline V gene has CDR1 SGDLS and CDR2 YYNGEE. Trimming cost V 0 bases and J 3 bases, with 15 bases left between them. The CDR3 loop spans 17 amino acids. The CDR3, as DNA: TGTGCCAGCAGCGTAGCCCCTACGTCCGCGGCTAATGAAAAACTGTTTTTT. Protein product: CASSVAPTSAANEKLFF.

The rearrangement joins TRBV21-1 to TRBJ2-7; TRBD1, the table's D call, lacks a check against the DNA. TRBV21-1 is marked as a pseudogene. The CDR3 covers 11 residues. CDR3 amino acids: CASSTTYEQYF. CDR3 nucleotides: TGTGCCAGCAGCACCACCTACGAGCAGTACTTC.

This clone was observed once. The chain links TRBV10-2 to TRBJ1-2, with TRBD1 as a possible D gene (5 bases). Germline V gene data show CDR1 as WSHSY and CDR2 as SAAADI. Trimming shortened V by 0 bases and J by 4 bases, and 9 bases separated the two germline ends. There are 14 residues in the CDR3. DNA of the CDR3: TGCGCCAGCAGTGAGTCCCCCAGGGTCTATGGCTACACCTTC. It codes for CASSESPRVYGYTF.

The chain links TRBV2 to TRBJ1-1; D is undetermined. Germline CDR1 is SNHLY and CDR2 is FYNNEI. CDR3 length: 17 residues. V lost 5 bases to trimming and J lost 3 bases, with 22 bases between them. CDR3 nucleotide sequence: TGTGCCAGCAGTACCCCGGGAAGAGGGCCTAAGTACACTGAAGCTTTCTTT. It yields the protein CASSTPGRGPKYTEAFF.

The chain carries TRBV6-5 and TRBJ2-7; D possibly corresponds to TRBD2 (6 bases). V was trimmed by 4 bases and J by 2 bases, leaving 15 bases between them. This CDR3 is 15 amino acids long. In germline, CDR1 is MNHEY, CDR2 SVGAGI. This chain's CDR3 is CASSSPRRGTYEQYF. In DNA form, the CDR3 reads TGTGCCAGCAGTTCCCCCCGGCGGGGTACCTACGAGCAGTACTTC.

Comment on this clone: This sample includes further DNA sequences coding for the same CDR3. The chain employs TRBV5-1 and TRBJ2-2, with 7 bases identical to TRBD1. CDR1 and CDR2 from the germline V gene are SGHRS and YFSETQ. The CDR3 runs to 15 residues. Trimming cost V 2 bases and J 5 bases; bases outside gene matches: 6. CDR3 coding DNA: TGCGCCAGCAGCTTTGACAGGGCTGGAACCGGGGAGCTGTTTTTT. Translating gives CASSFDRAGTGELFF.

The V gene is TRBV19, the J gene TRBJ2-2; 14 positions match TRBD2. The J segment lost 6 bases and the V segment lost 5 bases, leaving 8 bases of the junction unmatched. CDR1 is LNHDA and CDR2 is SQIVND in the germline V gene (reference sequence). This CDR3 is 17 amino acids long. CDR3 nucleotides: TGTGCCAGTAGTTTCAGGACTAGCGGGGGGAAAGCCGGGGAGCTGTTTTTT. It is translated as CASSFRTSGGKAGELFF.

The chain couples TRBV5-1 to TRBJ1-6; TRBD1 is a possible D gene (6 bases). The germline gives CDR1 SGHRS, CDR2 YFSETQ. The CDR3 runs to 16 residues. V lost 0 bases and J 6 bases, leaving 13 bases between the germline ends. CDR3 protein: CASSLDRTAPNSPLHF. Here the CDR3 DNA reads TGCGCCAGCAGCTTGGACCGGACAGCCCCTAATTCACCCCTCCACTTT.

The chain uses TRBV30 and TRBJ2-5; 10 nucleotides line up with TRBD2. Unmatched junction bases numbered 6, after V lost 4 bases and J lost 4 bases. Germline CDR1 GTSNPN, CDR2 SVGIG (reference sequence). The CDR3 runs 14 residues. Here the CDR3 reads CAWKKAGGRETQYF. CDR3 DNA: TGTGCCTGGAAGAAAGCGGGGGGGCGAGAGACCCAGTACTTC.

This chain connects TRBV19 to TRBJ2-7; D perhaps matches TRBD2 (5 bases). CDR1 and CDR2 (germline): LNHDA, SQIVND (reference sequence). With 5 bases removed from V and 4 bases from J, the gap between germline ends came to 9 bases. The CDR3 totals 12 residues. The CDR3 loop reads CASSARGYEQYF. The CDR3 coding sequence is TGTGCCAGTAGTGCCCGGGGATACGAGCAGTACTTC.

This clone has only a few counts. V usage is TRBV28 and J usage is TRBJ2-5, with D perhaps matching TRBD2 (5 bases). Germline V gene data show CDR1 as MDHEN and CDR2 as SYDVKM. V was pared by 3 bases and J by 5 bases, with 16 bases between. The CDR3 consists of 15 residues. The CDR3 nucleotides read TGTGCCAGCAGTTTTAGAGGGAGTGAAGCGGAGACCCAGTACTTC. Protein sequence: CASSFRGSEAETQYF. The full variable domain, with the rest looked up from reference TRBV28 and TRBJ2-5, is DVKVTQSSRYLVKRTGEKVFLECVQDMDHENMFWYRQDPGLGLRLIYFSYDVKMKEKGDIPEGYSVSREKKERFSLILESASTNQTSMYLCASSFRGSEAETQYFGPGTRLLVL.

The chain combines TRBV6-5 with TRBJ2-3, with a tentative D call TRBD1 (6 bases). Trimming took 5 bases from V and 6 from J, leaving 15 bases between them. The length of the CDR3 is 14 residues. Per the germline V gene, CDR1 is MNHEY and CDR2 is SVGAGI. CDR3 nucleotide sequence: TGTGCCAGCAGTCGGGACATTGCATTCGATACGCAGTATTTT. This codes for CASSRDIAFDTQYF.

The chain links TRBV10-3 to TRBJ1-1, with TRBD1 matching 10 bases. Per germline, CDR1 ENHRY and CDR2 SYGVKD. The CDR3 is 15 amino acids. Losses at the gene ends were 4 bases for V and 4 bases for J; bases not matched to a gene: 6. This chain's CDR3 is CAISASTGGGTEAFF. CDR3 in DNA: TGTGCCATCAGTGCCTCGACAGGGGGCGGCACTGAAGCTTTCTTT.

CDR3 coding DNA: TGTGCCAGCAGCTCGCGGGGGGAGGTCTATGGCTACACCTTC. Translation: CASSSRGEVYGYTF. The chain employs TRBV11-2 and TRBJ1-2, with D perhaps TRBD1 (5 bases). This CDR3 spans 14 amino acids. With 4 bases removed from V and 4 bases from J, the gap between germline ends came to 13 bases. Germline V gene sequence: CDR1 SGHAT, CDR2 FQNNGV.

V is TRBV7-9 and J is TRBJ2-7, with D maybe TRBD2 (6 bases). The CDR3 consists of 17 residues. Germline assignment: CDR1 SEHNR and CDR2 FQNEAQ (reference sequence). V shed 4 bases and J shed 3 bases, with 22 bases lying between them. The CDR3 DNA follows: TGTGCCAGCAGCTGGCTCGGGTGGGAGGCTGGGAGCTACGAGCAGTACTTC. Translated: CASSWLGWEAGSYEQYF.

DNA for the CDR3: TGTGCCAGCAGCGTAGACCTGGGACAGGGTGGCTATGGCTACACCTTC. It yields the protein CASSVDLGQGGYGYTF. V and J are TRBV9 and TRBJ1-2, with 9 nucleotides matching TRBD1. The CDR3 is 16 residues long. CDR1 is SGDLS, CDR2 YYNGEE, per germline. Germline trimming cut 0 bases from V and 4 bases from J; bases unmatched to any gene: 7. The entire variable domain, with the rest obtained from reference TRBV9 and TRBJ1-2, is as follows: DSGVTQTPKHLITATGQRVTLRCSPRSGDLSVYWYQQSLDQGLQFLIQYYNGEERAKGNILERFSAQQFPDLHSELNLSSLELGDSALYFCASSVDLGQGGYGYTFGSGTRLTVV.

This clone was detected only once. The CDR3 bases are TGTGCCAGCAGCGTACAGGGGAGGTATGGCTACACCTTC. Its translation: CASSVQGRYGYTF. V usage is TRBV7-9 and J usage is TRBJ1-2; 7 bases line up with TRBD1. V was clipped by 5 bases and J by 5 bases; unmatched bases: 5. CDR3 length: 13 amino acids. The germline V gene has CDR1 SEHNR and CDR2 FQNEAQ (reference sequence).

The chain recombines TRBV7-2 with TRBJ1-1, with D maybe TRBD1 (5 bases). The CDR3 has 15 residues. The V end lost 4 bases, the J end lost 1 base, and 13 bases lay between the germline ends. The germline V gene encodes CDR1 SGHTA and CDR2 FQGNSA. The CDR3 region is CASSWAGGENTEAFF. The CDR3, as DNA: TGTGCCAGCAGCTGGGCGGGGGGGGAGAACACTGAAGCTTTCTTT.

The chain links TRBV7-3 to TRBJ1-1; 9 positions match TRBD1. Germline V gene data show CDR1 as SGHTA and CDR2 as FQGTGA. With V trimmed by 5 bases and J by 5 bases, 9 bases remained unmatched. This CDR3 contains 15 residues. This CDR3 is CASSLRDRVDTEAFF. The DNA of the CDR3 is TGTGCCAGCAGCCTCCGGGACAGGGTTGATACTGAAGCTTTCTTT.